A single sample gave rise to the 17 T cell receptor beta chains below, sequenced in a study of blood T cell repertoires in COVID-19. TCRdb's table, derived via immunoSEQ multiplex PCR, lists solely in-frame clones and lacks some. Of around 160,000 clones in the sample, 80% to 90% were seen once. Sequenced material: peripheral blood. These receptors were obtained from a man aged 60-69 years with acute or convalescent COVID-19.

The J gene is TRBJ2-3, the V gene TRBV7-3; D might be TRBD2 (6 bases). Trimming cost V 3 bases and J 6 bases, with 13 bases left between them. CDR1 is SGHTA and CDR2 is FQGTGA in the germline V gene. CDR3 length equals 14 residues. The DNA for the CDR3 is TGTGCCAGCAGCTTCGGGGGAGAGGGGGATACGCAGTATTTT. Translated: CASSFGGEGDTQYF.

This clone was seen a few times. CDR3 amino acids: CAWSYTDYEQYF. CDR3 DNA: TGTGCCTGGAGTTATACAGACTACGAGCAGTACTTC. The chain carries TRBV30 and TRBJ2-7; no clear D. Germline-derived CDR1 and CDR2 are GTSNPN and SVGIG (reference sequence). Deletions cut 2 bases from V and 3 bases from J, with 8 bases between. The CDR3 has 12 amino acids.

This clone showed up just once. The rearrangement uses TRBV10-3 and TRBJ2-7; D not resolved. Germline loops: CDR1 ENHRY, CDR2 SYGVKD. V was clipped by 0 bases and J by 3 bases, with 9 bases between them. This CDR3 has 14 residues. CDR3 nucleotide sequence: TGTGCCATCAGTGAGTCTAGCAGCGTCTACGAGCAGTACTTC. It encodes CAISESSSVYEQYF.

The rearrangement joins TRBV19 to TRBJ1-2; 7 bases map to TRBD1. V lost 6 bases to trimming and J lost 3 bases; unmatched junction nucleotides: 4. The CDR3 is 13 residues long. Germline V gene sequence: CDR1 LNHDA, CDR2 SQIVND (reference sequence). CDR3 DNA sequence: TGTGCCAGTAGGACCGACAGGGACTATGGCTACACCTTC. This codes for CASRTDRDYGYTF.

The CDR3 sequence: CASSQVPAMALRAEAFF. The CDR3 coding sequence is TGTGCCAGCAGCCAAGTCCCTGCCATGGCACTGAGGGCTGAAGCTTTCTTT. The chain couples TRBV3-1 (or the pseudogene TRBV3-2) to TRBJ1-1; no clear D. The germline V gene has CDR1 LGHDT and CDR2 YNNKEL (reference sequence). CDR3 length: 17 residues. V gave up 1 base and J gave up 6 bases, with 21 bases separating them.

This clone showed up just a few times. The chain recombines TRBV28 with TRBJ2-1; 16 bases map to TRBD2. The germline gives CDR1 MDHEN, CDR2 SYDVKM. V gave up 6 bases and J gave up 8 bases; unmatched junction bases: 4. The CDR3 has 15 residues. DNA for the CDR3: TGTGCCAGCAGCCAGGGACTAGCGGGAGGGGATGAGCAGTTCTTC. It specifies CASSQGLAGGDEQFF.

Only one count was recorded for this clone. The chain uses TRBV5-1 and TRBJ1-4, with 7 bases lining up with TRBD1. The CDR3 has 17 amino acids. Germline assignment: CDR1 SGHRS and CDR2 YFSETQ. The V gene end was trimmed by 4 bases and the J gene end by 4 bases; junction bases not matched to a gene: 13. For the CDR3, the DNA is TGCGCCAGCAGCCTCCCCCCGGGACAGAATTATAATGAAAAACTGTTTTTT. It yields the protein CASSLPPGQNYNEKLFF. Combining the CDR3 with reference TRBV5-1 and TRBJ1-4 gives the whole variable domain KAGVTQTPRYLIKTRGQQVTLSCSPISGHRSVSWYQQTPGQGLQFLFEYFSETQRNKGNFPGRFSGRQFSNSRSEMNVSTLELGDSALYLCASSLPPGQNYNEKLFFGSGTQLSVL.

V gene TRBV9 combines with J gene TRBJ1-5, with TRBD1 matching 9 bases. The length of the CDR3 is 13 residues. Germline CDR1 reads SGDLS; CDR2 reads YYNGEE. V shed 4 bases and J 9 bases; nucleotides not matched to a gene: 5. CDR3 protein: CASSWTGDGPQHF. CDR3 DNA: TGTGCCAGCAGCTGGACAGGGGACGGGCCCCAGCATTTT.

Turning to this clone: At the DNA level, this CDR3 is encoded by other sequences in the same sample as well. DNA of the CDR3: TGTGCCAGCAGCCGGGACAGGGATCAGCCCCAGCATTTT. This encodes CASSRDRDQPQHF. This chain connects TRBV3-1 (or the pseudogene TRBV3-2) to TRBJ1-5; 9 bases align to TRBD1. The ends lost 4 bases at V and 5 bases at J; junction bases unmatched: 0. CDR1 LGHDT and CDR2 YNNKEL come from the germline V gene (reference sequence). The CDR3 extends over 13 amino acids.

The chain employs TRBV4-1 and TRBJ2-7, with 11 nucleotides matching TRBD1. Germline trimming cut 2 bases from V and 4 bases from J; bases unmatched to any gene: 10. The CDR3 sequence is 17 residues long. Per the germline V gene, CDR1 is MGHRA and CDR2 is YSYEKL. The CDR3 nucleotides are TGCGCCAGCAGCCAACTACTGAGGACAGGGGGCTATTACGAGCAGTACTTC. The encoded protein is CASSQLLRTGGYYEQYF.

The chain joins TRBV4-1 to TRBJ2-3, with 7 bases fitting TRBD2. V shed 2 bases, J shed 11 bases, and the junction held 13 bases outside the gene matches. This CDR3 region has 15 residues. Germline lookup yields CDR1 MGHRA and CDR2 YSYEKL. CDR3 DNA sequence: TGCGCCAGCAGCCAACCATTAGCGGGCCCGCGAGGGCAGTATTTT. It is translated as CASSQPLAGPRGQYF.

The chain has TRBV9 and TRBJ1-1; weak D call: TRBD1 (6 bases). V was trimmed by 9 bases and J by 3 bases, leaving 15 bases between them. This CDR3 spans 13 amino acids. From germline, CDR1 is SGDLS and CDR2 YYNGEE. The CDR3 is CATSRGQYTEAFF. The CDR3 nucleotides are TGTGCCACCTCTCGAGGACAGTACACTGAAGCTTTCTTT.

V and J are TRBV5-4 and TRBJ2-7, with D perhaps matching TRBD2 (7 bases). CDR3 length: 12 residues. The V and J ends lost 2 bases and 8 bases respectively, with 11 bases between them. CDR1 is SGHNT and CDR2 is YYREEE in the germline V gene (reference sequence). CDR3 protein: CASSLEGGQQYF. CDR3 coding DNA: TGTGCCAGCAGCTTAGAGGGGGGGCAGCAGTACTTC.

This sequence joins TRBV6-5 and TRBJ2-1; 10 bases are a match to TRBD2. With V trimmed by 6 bases and J by 5 bases, 4 bases remained unmatched. CDR3 length equals 14 residues. Germline CDR1 MNHEY, CDR2 SVGAGI. The CDR3 DNA sequence: TGTGCCAGCAGCTTAGCGGGAGGAAACAATGAGCAGTTCTTC. Its translation is CASSLAGGNNEQFF.

This clone was found once. The gene calls are TRBV18 and TRBJ2-5; a weak D match, TRBD1 (6 bases). Germline V gives CDR1 KGHSH, CDR2 LQKENI. CDR3 length equals 17 residues. V gave up 4 bases and J gave up 0 bases, with 18 bases separating them. CDR3 protein: CASSRGPWTGYQETQYF. The CDR3 DNA reads TGTGCCAGCTCACGGGGGCCTTGGACGGGTTACCAAGAGACCCAGTACTTC.

This clone was found once. The V and J genes are TRBV6-5 and TRBJ1-1, with TRBD1 identical over 7 bases. CDR3 length: 12 amino acids. Losses at the gene ends were 6 bases for V and 4 bases for J; bases not matched to a gene: 2. The germline gives CDR1 MNHEY, CDR2 SVGAGI. The CDR3 reads CASRSGGTEAFF. DNA for the CDR3: TGTGCCAGCAGATCAGGGGGCACTGAAGCTTTCTTT.

The chain employs TRBV29-1 and TRBJ1-1, with a weak D call TRBD1 (5 bases). CDR3 size: 14 residues. V was trimmed by 5 bases and J by 1 base, leaving 14 bases between them. Germline CDR1 SQVTM, CDR2 ANQGSEA. The chain's CDR3 is CSVHFVDRNTEAFF. The CDR3 DNA reads TGCAGCGTTCACTTCGTCGACAGGAACACTGAAGCTTTCTTT.